This entry concerns a single TCR beta chain. The assay was immunoSEQ multiplex PCR, and TCRdb's table has in-frame clones only and misses some. The sample carries about 120,000 clones, just under 90% recorded once. The data were taken from a study of control samples from healthy donors and cancer patients. This clonotype originated in a man younger than 40 in good health. The source material was blood.

The CDR3 sequence: CATSEFTDTQYF. CDR3 nucleotide sequence: TGTGCCACCAGTGAGTTCACAGATACGCAGTATTTT. J is TRBJ2-3 and V is TRBV24-1; D is unclear. This CDR3 has 12 residues. CDR1 KGHDR and CDR2 SFDVKD come from the germline V gene. Trimming shortened V by 4 bases and J by 2 bases, and 3 bases separated the two germline ends.